One sample yielded the 21 T cell receptor beta chains listed below, sequenced in a study of blood T cell repertoires in COVID-19. Using immunoSEQ multiplex PCR, the repertoire was profiled, and TCRdb retains in-frame clones only, with some absent. The table includes roughly 360,000 clones, more than 75% detected once. Specimen: PBMCs or T cells enriched from blood (not recorded which). The receptors originated from a woman aged 25 to 39 with acute COVID-19.

The CDR3 sequence is CASSPSGYYEQYF. CDR3 nucleotides: TGTGCCAGCAGCCCCAGCGGGTACTACGAGCAGTACTTC. The rearrangement links TRBV7-3 to TRBJ2-7, with D possibly being TRBD2 (6 bases). This CDR3 spans 13 amino acids. Trimming left V 5 bases short and J 3 bases short, with 11 bases between. Germline V gene data show CDR1 as SGHTA and CDR2 as FQGTGA.

The V call is TRBV11-2, the J call TRBJ2-7; D gene ambiguous. This CDR3 spans 14 amino acids. The V gene's germline CDR1 is SGHAT and CDR2 FQNNGV. V gave up 11 bases and J gave up 0 bases, with 17 bases separating them. CDR3 nucleotide sequence: TGTGCCCCCGATCCGGGTCCCCCCTCCTACGAGCAGTACTTC. It is translated as CAPDPGPPSYEQYF.

The J gene is TRBJ2-7, the V gene TRBV12-3 or TRBV12-4; 7 bases are a match to TRBD1. The length of the CDR3 is 13 residues. V trimming: 6 bases; J trimming: 6 bases; junction bases outside the gene matches: 8. The CDR3 DNA reads TGTGCCAGCAGGTTGACAGGGCAGGGCGAGCAGTACTTC. Residues: CASRLTGQGEQYF.

This clone was recorded only once. The chain couples TRBV19 to TRBJ1-5; TRBD1 might be the D (5 bases). In germline, CDR1 is LNHDA, CDR2 SQIVND (reference sequence). This CDR3 is 16 amino acids long. Trimming shortened V by 6 bases and J by 3 bases, and 18 bases separated the two germline ends. The CDR3 reads CASSAPGRGDNQPQHF. CDR3 DNA sequence: TGTGCCAGTAGCGCCCCCGGGAGGGGAGACAATCAGCCCCAGCATTTT.

The chain carries TRBV5-1 and TRBJ2-7; TRBD1 aligns across 9 bases. The junction had 7 bases not matched to a gene; V was cut back by 4 bases and J by 5 bases. Germline V lookup: CDR1 SGHRS, CDR2 YFSETQ. The CDR3 has 14 amino acids. CDR3 loop: CASSPRTGEDEQYF. As DNA, the CDR3 is TGCGCCAGCAGCCCCAGGACAGGGGAAGACGAGCAGTACTTC.

V and J are TRBV24-1 and TRBJ2-7, with TRBD1 identical over 8 bases. Germline lookup yields CDR1 KGHDR and CDR2 SFDVKD. V trimming: 3 bases; J trimming: 7 bases; junction bases outside the gene matches: 10. The CDR3 consists of 15 residues. The CDR3 spells CATSDPSTGAGEQYF. The CDR3 region has the DNA TGTGCCACCAGTGATCCTTCGACAGGGGCGGGGGAGCAGTACTTC.

V gene TRBV24-1 combines with J gene TRBJ1-1; D might be TRBD1 (6 bases). V gave up 9 bases and J gave up 3 bases, with 13 bases separating them. The CDR3 loop spans 13 amino acids. Germline assignment: CDR1 KGHDR and CDR2 SFDVKD. The CDR3 nucleotides read TGTGCCACCTCACAGGGTGTCTACACTGAAGCTTTCTTT. It translates to CATSQGVYTEAFF.

The CDR3 reads CASSLFGGNSPLHF. CDR3 coding DNA: TGCGCCAGCAGCTTGTTCGGGGGAAACTCACCCCTCCACTTT. This chain connects TRBV5-1 to TRBJ1-6, with D tentatively TRBD1 (5 bases). Germline lookup yields CDR1 SGHRS and CDR2 YFSETQ. V was pared by 1 base and J by 10 bases, with 12 bases between. The CDR3 contains 14 residues.

This clone came up once. This CDR3 is also generated by other DNA sequences in the sample. This chain uses TRBV7-2 with TRBJ1-5, with 10 bases identical to TRBD1. Germline trimming cut 3 bases from V and 2 bases from J; bases unmatched to any gene: 1. This CDR3 spans 15 amino acids. Germline V CDR1 and CDR2: SGHTA, FQGNSA. The chain's CDR3 is CASSFGTGGNQPQHF. The CDR3 DNA reads TGTGCCAGCAGCTTTGGGACAGGGGGCAATCAGCCCCAGCATTTT.

The chain joins TRBV11-2 to TRBJ1-6; maybe TRBD1 (5 bases). The CDR3 has 17 amino acids. V shed 3 bases and J shed 10 bases, with 22 bases lying between them. Germline CDR1 reads SGHAT; CDR2 reads FQNNGV. CDR3 amino acids: CASSFPSCGQGESPLHF. DNA of the CDR3: TGTGCCAGCAGCTTCCCGAGTTGTGGTCAGGGTGAATCACCCCTCCACTTT.

This sequence joins TRBV20-1 and TRBJ2-1, with 8 bases fitting TRBD1. Losses at the gene ends were 3 bases for V and 7 bases for J; bases not matched to a gene: 8. This CDR3 spans 14 amino acids. The germline CDR1 and CDR2 sequences are DFQATT and SNEGSKA (reference sequence). CDR3 nucleotide sequence: TGCAGTGCTAGTCTCGACAGGGGTACGAATGAGCAGTTCTTC. It encodes CSASLDRGTNEQFF.

The rearrangement joins TRBV5-1 to TRBJ1-1; possibly TRBD1 for D (5 bases). Germline CDR1 is SGHRS and CDR2 is YFSETQ. There are 15 residues in the CDR3. V was clipped by 0 bases and J by 8 bases, with 17 bases between them. The CDR3 reads CASSLVSQARMEAFF. The CDR3 region has the DNA TGCGCCAGCAGCTTGGTTTCACAGGCCCGTATGGAAGCTTTCTTT.

This clone was seen just once. The CDR3 DNA is TGTGCCAGCAGCCCCCGACAGGGTGGAAAAAACACTGAAGCTTTCTTT. Translating gives CASSPRQGGKNTEAFF. This chain connects TRBV9 to TRBJ1-1; 7 bases match TRBD1. Per germline, CDR1 SGDLS and CDR2 YYNGEE. The CDR3 contains 16 residues. With V trimmed by 4 bases and J by 2 bases, 11 bases remained unmatched.

The CDR3 sequence: CASSTVGLSTAGELFF. The DNA for the CDR3 is TGTGCCAGCAGCACCGTGGGACTTTCAACCGCCGGGGAGCTGTTTTTT. This chain links TRBV9 with TRBJ2-2; a weak D match, TRBD2 (6 bases). The CDR3 consists of 16 residues. Trimming took 4 bases from V and 6 from J, leaving 19 bases between them. In germline, CDR1 is SGDLS, CDR2 YYNGEE.

This chain uses TRBV11-1 with TRBJ1-1; D is perhaps TRBD1 (6 bases). Germline values: CDR1 SGHAT, CDR2 FQDESV (reference sequence). This CDR3 is built from 16 residues. Trimming pared 3 bases from V and 0 bases from J, leaving 14 bases between. For the CDR3, the DNA is TGTGCCAGCAGCTTTCAATCAGGGGTCCTGAACACTGAAGCTTTCTTT. As protein: CASSFQSGVLNTEAFF.

The chain combines TRBV9 with TRBJ2-2, with a weak D call TRBD2 (6 bases). Germline CDR1 reads SGDLS; CDR2 reads YYNGEE. Trimming left V 0 bases short and J 3 bases short, with 12 bases between. There are 16 residues in the CDR3. The CDR3 coding sequence is TGTGCCAGCAGCGTAGGTTTCGGGGGACACACCGGGGAGCTGTTTTTT. The encoded protein is CASSVGFGGHTGELFF.

This chain links TRBV11-2 with TRBJ2-5; 9 nucleotides match TRBD2. The CDR3 consists of 18 residues. The germline V gene has CDR1 SGHAT and CDR2 FQNNGV. After removal of 5 bases from V and 2 bases from J, the junction contained 15 bases not matched to a gene. CDR3 sequence reads: CASSGGHSAGGEQETQYF. The CDR3 DNA follows: TGTGCCAGCAGCGGAGGCCACTCAGCGGGGGGCGAACAAGAGACCCAGTACTTC.

There are a few counts of this clone. This rearrangement joins TRBV2 to TRBJ2-2, with D perhaps TRBD2 (5 bases). Germline V gene lookup returns CDR1 SNHLY and CDR2 FYNNEI. Trimming took off 2 bases at V and 4 bases at J, with 8 bases between the two ends. The CDR3 length is 14 residues. DNA of the CDR3: TGTGCCAGCAGTGAATACGGGATCACCGGGGAGCTGTTTTTT. Its protein is CASSEYGITGELFF.

With regard to this clone: This sample includes further DNA sequences coding for the same CDR3. This chain links TRBV7-9 with TRBJ2-7, with D possibly TRBD1 on 6 matching bases. V shed 2 bases and J shed 4 bases, with 6 bases lying between them. CDR1 is SEHNR and CDR2 is FQNEAQ in the germline V gene (reference sequence). The length of the CDR3 is 12 residues. The CDR3 DNA reads TGTGCCAGCAGCTTACAGGGGTACGAGCAGTACTTC. Its translation: CASSLQGYEQYF.

The chain carries TRBV2 and TRBJ2-7; TRBD1 matches at 9 bases. Germline-derived CDR1 and CDR2 are SNHLY and FYNNEI. The CDR3 contains 15 residues. The trim removed 6 bases at V and 1 base at J, leaving 7 bases unmatched. This CDR3 is CASSSDRGGSYEQYF. The CDR3 bases are TGTGCCAGCAGCTCAGACAGGGGGGGGTCCTACGAGCAGTACTTC.

The chain couples TRBV27 to TRBJ1-3; 9 bases are shared with TRBD1. CDR1 MNHEY and CDR2 SMNVEV come from the germline V gene (reference sequence). V lost 6 bases, J lost 5 bases, and 2 bases stayed unmatched. The CDR3 sequence is 13 residues long. The CDR3 here is CASSGTGRNTIYF. CDR3 nucleotides: TGTGCCAGCAGCGGGACAGGGAGAAACACCATATATTTT.